Sequencing of this TCR beta chain was carried out in a study of blood T cell repertoires in COVID-19. Looking at the study overall: The United States, Italy and Spain were the sources of the acute and convalescent COVID-19 samples.

Per germline, CDR1 SGHTA and CDR2 FQGNSA. The trim removed 5 bases at V and 7 bases at J, leaving 8 bases unmatched. This CDR3 comprises 15 residues. Sequencing was performed with immunoSEQ multiplex PCR; in TCRdb, only in-frame clones are kept and a portion is missing. The top ten hold around 2% of the sample, which has 200,000 to 300,000 clones, 70% to 85% seen once. This sequence was found in a woman over 75 with acute or convalescent COVID-19. The rearrangement links TRBV7-2 to TRBJ1-4, with 9 bases identical to TRBD1. The sample taken for sequencing was peripheral blood. The CDR3 spells CASSPKTGGREKLFF. The CDR3 DNA reads TGTGCCAGCAGCCCAAAAACAGGGGGCCGTGAAAAACTGTTTTTT.